This note documents a single T cell receptor (beta chain) sequence. The sample originates from a study of blood T cell repertoires in COVID-19. Study-level information: Sources were T cells, B-cell-depleted T cells, or PBMCs; the material itself was cDNA or gDNA.

Original data processing: Amplification from reference gene primers served as the basis for estimated nucleated cell counts. The data were produced by immunoSEQ multiplex PCR, yet TCRdb's version contains in-frame clones alone and is incomplete. Clonal size and the V and J genes are those of that table, whereas D and trimming came from the DNA. The sample records a few hundred thousand clones, about 87% being singletons. The CDR3 length is 17 residues. Germline V gene data show CDR1 as KGHDR and CDR2 as SFDVKD. Deletions cut 12 bases from V and 5 bases from J, with 27 bases between. The TCR comes from a woman between 35 and 50 years old with acute COVID-19. The V gene is TRBV24-1, the J gene TRBJ2-2, with D possibly being TRBD2 (8 bases). The specimen was PBMCs or T cells enriched from blood (not recorded which). CDR3: CAAFNRGVLAETGELFF. CDR3 nucleotide sequence: TGTGCCGCCTTTAACAGGGGTGTACTAGCGGAGACCGGGGAGCTGTTTTTT.